A selection of T cell receptor beta chains follows, all from one sample in a study of CD8 T cells in Susac syndrome. TCRdb independently ran MiXCR on the immunoSEQ multiplex PCR reads; one entry per CDR3 protein. Of about 210,000 distinct CDR3 sequences in the sample, 95% were seen once. The specimen sequenced was CD4+ T cells from PBMCs. The receptor set was obtained from a human donor with multiple sclerosis. Each CDR3 is given without its conserved first and last residue. The D gene is left open where the match is weak.

V gene	J gene	D gene	CDR3 protein
TRBV2	TRBJ1-1	NA	ASSDEQNTEAF
TRBV20-1	TRBJ1-2	TRBD1	SAREARQGPYGYT
TRBV25-1	TRBJ1-6	NA	ASSEYEDSPLH
TRBV25-1	TRBJ1-1	NA	ASSSQGAGDTEAF
TRBV19	TRBJ2-3	NA	ASSIPDGRDTQY
TRBV4-1	TRBJ2-1	TRBD2	ASSQDRGGNEQF
TRBV18	TRBJ2-1	TRBD2	ASSPGLAGANNEQF
TRBV2	TRBJ2-1	NA	ASSLSNPNEQF
TRBV20-1	TRBJ1-5	NA	SATGRYNQPQH
TRBV6-1	TRBJ2-5	TRBD1	ASGEQGEETQY
TRBV12-3/TRBV12-4	TRBJ2-3	NA	ASMTDTQY
TRBV20-1	TRBJ2-1	NA	SASRYEQF
TRBV5-6	TRBJ2-3	NA	ASNHVPVGGDTQY
TRBV28	TRBJ2-4	NA	ASSPSGFNIQY
TRBV19	TRBJ2-5	NA	ASSSGVIGETQY
TRBV4-1	TRBJ2-3	TRBD2	ASSQAPLAGVDTQY
TRBV15	TRBJ1-2	TRBD1	ATSSRTGGGYT
TRBV15	TRBJ1-5	NA	ATSTRGVRGSQPQH
TRBV20-1	TRBJ2-7	TRBD1	SASLGTVSEQY
TRBV19	TRBJ1-2	NA	ASSIAAGGTNYGCT
TRBV28	TRBJ2-5	NA	ASGPQLGTQY
TRBV15	TRBJ2-2	NA	ATSRDRLSLTGELF
TRBV6-1	TRBJ1-2	TRBD1	ASSEDRGGYT
TRBV29-1	TRBJ2-7	TRBD2	SVEDWLAGVVYEQY
TRBV29-1	TRBJ2-1	NA	SVVPGSSYNEQF
TRBV10-3	TRBJ2-7	TRBD1	AISEGQGQYEQY
TRBV18	TRBJ2-3	TRBD2	ASSPLAVSTDTQY
TRBV20-1	TRBJ2-1	TRBD2	SASGLSSGRAEF
TRBV25-1	TRBJ2-2	NA	ASSERLAGELF
TRBV25-1	TRBJ2-5	TRBD2	ASSEPKGLAGEETQY
TRBV28	TRBJ2-3	NA	ASSFWDRSTDTQY
TRBV21-1	TRBJ2-6	NA	ASSKNRSSGANVLT
TRBV20-1	TRBJ1-1	NA	SARDGAGSSEAF
TRBV15	TRBJ1-3	NA	ATSSGGSGFY
TRBV12-3/TRBV12-4	TRBJ2-7	NA	ASSPLWGSRSYEQY
TRBV27	TRBJ1-2	TRBD1	ASKGTGLTVYGYT
TRBV6-2/TRBV6-3	TRBJ2-1	NA	ASSFGSSIHNEQF
TRBV6-1	TRBJ2-1	NA	ATTPRTFGSYNEQF
TRBV15	TRBJ2-5	NA	ATSRTTGTWGETQY
TRBV4-1	TRBJ2-3	NA	ASSQDWGTTDTQY
TRBV3-1	TRBJ2-3	TRBD2	ASSAQRGGYTDTQY